A selection of T cell receptor beta chains follows, all from one sample in a study of T cell responses to AZD1222 COVID-19 vaccine. This table comes from immunoSEQ multiplex PCR, and its TCRdb copy is limited to in-frame clones, with some not included. The sample gives some 200,000 clones, roughly 92% of which show up once; roughly 4% is in the top ten. The sequencing used peripheral blood, collected 28 days after the second dose of the MenACWY control vaccine. These receptors originate from an adult who received the MenACWY meningococcal vaccine as a control. Both conserved end residues are part of each CDR3. Each record gives: D gene, J gene, V gene, clone size, CDR3 DNA, CDR3 protein. D genes are given only for firm matches. Where a row states a size, it is once, few, many or the class of an expanded clone; other rows omit it.

D gene: .
J gene: TRBJ1-5
V gene: TRBV27
clone size: .
CDR3 DNA: TGTGCCAGCAGTCCACAGAGATTCAGGGGTGGTGGGGTTAGCAATCAGCCCCAGCATTTT
CDR3 protein: CASSPQRFRGGGVSNQPQHF

D gene: .
J gene: TRBJ2-5
V gene: TRBV7-2
clone size: .
CDR3 DNA: TGTGCCAGCACGAGGCCTTACCAAGAGACCCAGTACTTC
CDR3 protein: CASTRPYQETQYF

D gene: .
J gene: TRBJ1-5
V gene: TRBV15
clone size: .
CDR3 DNA: TGTGCCACCAGCAGAGCCGCGAGGAGGCAGCCCCAGCATTTT
CDR3 protein: CATSRAARRQPQHF

D gene: TRBD1
J gene: TRBJ1-3
V gene: TRBV30
clone size: .
CDR3 DNA: TGTGCCTGGCGATCCTTCCAGGGGGCCGGGCGTTGGGATTTT
CDR3 protein: CAWRSFQGAGRWDF

D gene: .
J gene: TRBJ2-2
V gene: TRBV6-5
clone size: .
CDR3 DNA: TGTGCCAGCAGTAACGTCTGGAGGGGCGGGGAGCTGTTTTTT
CDR3 protein: CASSNVWRGGELFF

D gene: .
J gene: TRBJ1-5
V gene: TRBV19
clone size: .
CDR3 DNA: TGTGCCAGTAGCGCCCTGAATGGCCAGCCCCAGCATTTT
CDR3 protein: CASSALNGQPQHF

D gene: TRBD2
J gene: TRBJ2-7
V gene: TRBV7-2
clone size: .
CDR3 DNA: TGTGCCAGCAGCTTAGCGCGGGGGGGGTACGAGCAGTACTTC
CDR3 protein: CASSLARGGYEQYF

D gene: .
J gene: TRBJ2-3
V gene: TRBV5-6
clone size: .
CDR3 DNA: TGTGCCAGCAGCGCTACAAGGGACCGCTCTAAGGCTACGCAGTATTTT
CDR3 protein: CASSATRDRSKATQYF

D gene: .
J gene: TRBJ1-5
V gene: TRBV28
clone size: once
CDR3 DNA: TGTGCCAGCGTGGAAGCGGGGGACTTTGGCAATCAGCCCCAGCATTTT
CDR3 protein: CASVEAGDFGNQPQHF

D gene: .
J gene: TRBJ2-7
V gene: TRBV3-1/TRBV3-2
clone size: .
CDR3 DNA: TGTGCCAGCAGCCTCATAGTGGGTCGGCAGTCCTACGAGCAGTACTTC
CDR3 protein: CASSLIVGRQSYEQYF

D gene: TRBD2
J gene: TRBJ2-7
V gene: TRBV14
clone size: .
CDR3 DNA: TGTGCCAGCAGCCTCCTCTGGACTAGCGGGAGTAACGAGCAGTACTTC
CDR3 protein: CASSLLWTSGSNEQYF

D gene: .
J gene: TRBJ2-7
V gene: TRBV12-3/TRBV12-4
clone size: .
CDR3 DNA: TGTGCCAGCAGTTTATCAGGAGCCTACGAGCAGTACTTC
CDR3 protein: CASSLSGAYEQYF

D gene: .
J gene: TRBJ1-1
V gene: TRBV3-1/TRBV3-2
clone size: .
CDR3 DNA: TGTGCCAGCAGCCAAAAAGACTGGGGGATTCTGGACACTGAAGCTTTCTTT
CDR3 protein: CASSQKDWGILDTEAFF

D gene: TRBD2
J gene: TRBJ2-3
V gene: TRBV20-1
clone size: .
CDR3 DNA: TGCAGTGCTAGTAGGCGGGAGTCGATAGATACGCAGTATTTT
CDR3 protein: CSASRRESIDTQYF

D gene: .
J gene: TRBJ1-5
V gene: TRBV6-2/TRBV6-3
clone size: .
CDR3 DNA: TGTGCCAGCAGTTACTCAGCTGTTAGCAATCAGCCCCAGCATTTT
CDR3 protein: CASSYSAVSNQPQHF

D gene: TRBD1
J gene: TRBJ1-3
V gene: TRBV11-3
clone size: .
CDR3 DNA: TGTGCCAGCAGCTCTTATGACAGGGATGGAAACACCATATATTTT
CDR3 protein: CASSSYDRDGNTIYF

D gene: .
J gene: TRBJ1-4
V gene: TRBV27
clone size: .
CDR3 DNA: TGTGCCAGCAGTTTCCTGGACAGTCCCTTTGCAACTAATGAAAAACTGTTTTTT
CDR3 protein: CASSFLDSPFATNEKLFF

D gene: .
J gene: TRBJ2-7
V gene: TRBV5-4
clone size: .
CDR3 DNA: TGTGCCAGCAGCTTGCCGGGCTACGAGCAGTACTTC
CDR3 protein: CASSLPGYEQYF

D gene: .
J gene: TRBJ1-1
V gene: TRBV29-1
clone size: .
CDR3 DNA: TGCAGCGGCACTTGGGGGGGTACTGAAGCTTTCTTT
CDR3 protein: CSGTWGGTEAFF

D gene: TRBD1
J gene: TRBJ1-1
V gene: TRBV11-3
clone size: .
CDR3 DNA: TGTGCCAGCAGCCACAGGGGTGCGGACACTGAAGCTTTCTTT
CDR3 protein: CASSHRGADTEAFF

D gene: TRBD1
J gene: TRBJ1-6
V gene: TRBV7-9
clone size: .
CDR3 DNA: TGTGCCAGCAGCCCAGACAGGGAATGGGGTGCCCTCCACTTT
CDR3 protein: CASSPDREWGALHF

D gene: TRBD1
J gene: TRBJ1-5
V gene: TRBV19
clone size: .
CDR3 DNA: TGTGCCAGTAGTGACAGGGGCGGCAATCAGCCCCAGCATTTT
CDR3 protein: CASSDRGGNQPQHF

D gene: .
J gene: TRBJ2-3
V gene: TRBV7-8
clone size: .
CDR3 DNA: TGTGCCAGCAGCTTAGGACTCACAGATACGCAGTATTTT
CDR3 protein: CASSLGLTDTQYF

D gene: TRBD1
J gene: TRBJ1-5
V gene: TRBV28
clone size: .
CDR3 DNA: TGTGCCAGCAGCCTTAGGGACAGTAGCAATCAGCCCCAGCATTTT
CDR3 protein: CASSLRDSSNQPQHF

D gene: .
J gene: TRBJ1-5
V gene: TRBV18
clone size: .
CDR3 DNA: TGTGCCAGCTCCGAAAATCAGGGAGTCGGTCAGCCCCAGCATTTT
CDR3 protein: CASSENQGVGQPQHF

D gene: .
J gene: TRBJ1-2
V gene: TRBV30
clone size: .
CDR3 DNA: TGTGCCTGGAGTGAGGGTGGGGGCTACACCTTC
CDR3 protein: CAWSEGGGYTF

D gene: TRBD1
J gene: TRBJ2-7
V gene: TRBV30
clone size: .
CDR3 DNA: TGTGCCTTCTTGGACAGGCTCTCCTACGAGCAGTACTTC
CDR3 protein: CAFLDRLSYEQYF

D gene: TRBD1
J gene: TRBJ2-7
V gene: TRBV7-3
clone size: .
CDR3 DNA: TGTGCCAGCAGCTCGTCGACAGGGACCTACGAGCAGTACTTC
CDR3 protein: CASSSSTGTYEQYF

D gene: TRBD1
J gene: TRBJ2-5
V gene: TRBV27
clone size: .
CDR3 DNA: TGTGCCAGCAGAGGACAGGGTCTAGAGACCCAGTACTTC
CDR3 protein: CASRGQGLETQYF

D gene: .
J gene: TRBJ1-1
V gene: TRBV2
clone size: once
CDR3 DNA: TGTGCCAGCTCTTCTCGGGGTCAGGGCACTGAAGCTTTCTTT
CDR3 protein: CASSSRGQGTEAFF

D gene: TRBD2
J gene: TRBJ2-3
V gene: TRBV5-1
clone size: .
CDR3 DNA: TGCGCCAGCAGCCTGCAGCCTAGCGGGAGGGCCTCGTGGGGCCCCGATACGCAGTATTTT
CDR3 protein: CASSLQPSGRASWGPDTQYF

D gene: .
J gene: TRBJ1-5
V gene: TRBV3-1/TRBV3-2
clone size: .
CDR3 DNA: TGTGCCAGCAGCCAAGCCAGGGGCCAGCCCCAGCATTTT
CDR3 protein: CASSQARGQPQHF

D gene: TRBD1
J gene: TRBJ1-5
V gene: TRBV27
clone size: .
CDR3 DNA: TGTGCCAGCAGTTTTTTGACAGGGGCGTCTGGGAATCAGCCCCAGCATTTT
CDR3 protein: CASSFLTGASGNQPQHF

D gene: TRBD1
J gene: TRBJ2-2
V gene: TRBV6-5
clone size: .
CDR3 DNA: TGTGCCAGCAGTCGGGGACAGGGGGCTGGGGAGCTGTTTTTT
CDR3 protein: CASSRGQGAGELFF

D gene: TRBD1
J gene: TRBJ1-2
V gene: TRBV24-1
clone size: once
CDR3 DNA: TGTGCCACCAGTGACCCCGGGACAGGGGAGTATGGCTACACCTTC
CDR3 protein: CATSDPGTGEYGYTF

D gene: TRBD2
J gene: TRBJ2-3
V gene: TRBV3-1/TRBV3-2
clone size: .
CDR3 DNA: TGTGCCAGCAGTTCGCTCCTGATGGGAGGGTCCACAGATACGCAGTATTTT
CDR3 protein: CASSSLLMGGSTDTQYF